The sequence of this TCR beta chain was determined in a study of vaccination and CD4 T cells after COVID-19. Study summary: Convalescent cases consisted of six males and four females, of whom two were Hispanic. Each participant was administered two doses of a vaccine, which was either BNT162b2 or mRNA-1273.

Sequence data for DNA of cultured CD4+ T cells were generated by the Oncomine TCR Beta short-read assay. TCRdb fed the PCR reads into MiXCR, producing one record per CDR3 protein. Here the sample spans thousands of distinct CDR3 sequences, 17% being singletons. The ends lost 3 bases at V and 10 bases at J; junction bases unmatched: 5. There are 13 residues in the CDR3. Per germline, CDR1 KGHDR and CDR2 SFDVKD. This clonotype showed up just a few times. Its antigen is not known. Indicated treatment: roughly ten-day PBMC culture with coronavirus spike peptide pools or control peptides (ViraFEST assay). Half-medium changes with fresh IL-2 medium occurred on days 3 and 7.

The genes are TRBV24-1 and TRBJ2-1; 7 positions agree with TRBD2. What was sequenced was CD4+ T cells from blood, cultured in vitro. The receptor was isolated from a human donor who had recovered from COVID-19. The CDR3 is CATSDARGEEQFF. The DNA for the CDR3 is TGTGCCACCAGTGATGCTCGGGGGGAAGAGCAGTTCTTC.